This T cell receptor (beta chain) was captured in a study of shared clonotypes between healthy human individuals. About the research overall: Plates per donor: three CD4 naive, three CD4 memory, two CD8 naive, one CD8 memory. Broader study findings: An expected dependence of interdonor clonotype sharing on sequencing depth was noted. It was observed that about 5% of naive CD4 clonotypes were shared across several donors. When compared with the clonotypes that were shared by all four sorted-subset donors, the non-shared clonotypes turned out to have lower generation probabilities.

On this clone: Its target is unknown.

Sequencing was performed with immunoSEQ multiplex PCR; in TCRdb, only in-frame clones are kept and a portion is missing. The sample has some 2.4 million clones, more than 85% seen once. The germline CDR1 and CDR2 sequences are SGHRS and YFSETQ. Trimming cost V 0 bases and J 3 bases, with 9 bases left between them. This CDR3 is 15 amino acids long. The clonotype was recovered from a man aged 18 to 35 in good health. Some clones in this sample may be carry-over from other donors' samples. J is TRBJ1-4 and V is TRBV5-1, with D hard to call. Material: naive CD4+ T cells from PBMCs. Subset described: CD45RA+ positively selected. The CDR3 spells CASSLAFGANEKLFF. The DNA for the CDR3 is TGCGCCAGCAGCTTGGCCTTCGGGGCTAATGAAAAACTGTTTTTT.